The clone carrying this T cell receptor (beta chain) was counted ten times or more. Antigen specificity is unknown. These data are taken from a study of T cell repertoires in cytomegalovirus infection. Background on the study: CMV infection plus the matching HLA type was flagged by public TCR beta signatures. Overall study results and limits: HLA-C-restricted CMV clonotypes gave the most frequent clonotype in two of eight donors. Summed frequency of public TCR beta families distinguished CMV carriers with the relevant HLA.

TCRdb re-called the reads through MiXCR, storing one row per CDR3 protein. In the table there are some 700,000 distinct CDR3 sequences, under 40% of which are singletons. Trimming cost V 5 bases and J 6 bases, with 17 bases left between them. Germline values: CDR1 SEHNR, CDR2 FQNEAQ (reference sequence). CDR3 length: 16 amino acids. The sequencing sample was made of PBMCs. The chain uses TRBV7-9 and TRBJ1-6; no reliable D call. The source is a human donor in good health (CMV status not recorded). Some clones in this sample may be carry-over from other donors' samples. The CDR3 loop reads CASSPSDKGFNSPLHF. The CDR3 DNA is TGTGCCAGCAGCCCCTCGGATAAAGGGTTTAATTCACCCCTCCACTTT.